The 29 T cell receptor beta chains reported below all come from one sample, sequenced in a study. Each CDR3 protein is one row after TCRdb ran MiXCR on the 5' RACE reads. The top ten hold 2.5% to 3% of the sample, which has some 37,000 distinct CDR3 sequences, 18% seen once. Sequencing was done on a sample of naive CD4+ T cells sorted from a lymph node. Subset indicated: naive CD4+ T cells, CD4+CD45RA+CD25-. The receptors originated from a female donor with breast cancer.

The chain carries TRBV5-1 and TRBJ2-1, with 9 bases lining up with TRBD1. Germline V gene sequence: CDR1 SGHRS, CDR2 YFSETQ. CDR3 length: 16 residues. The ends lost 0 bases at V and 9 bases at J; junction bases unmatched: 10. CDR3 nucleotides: TGCGCCAGCAGCTTGGAAGCCGGGACAGGGAATCGTGAGCAGTTCTTC. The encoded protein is CASSLEAGTGNREQFF.

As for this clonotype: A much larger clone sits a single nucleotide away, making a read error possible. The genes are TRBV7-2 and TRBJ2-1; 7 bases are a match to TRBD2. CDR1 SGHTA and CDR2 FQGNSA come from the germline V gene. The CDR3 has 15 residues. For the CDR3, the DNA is TGTGCCATCAGCTTAGCGGGCCTAGCCGAGAATGAGCAGTTCTTC. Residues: CAISLAGLAENEQFF.

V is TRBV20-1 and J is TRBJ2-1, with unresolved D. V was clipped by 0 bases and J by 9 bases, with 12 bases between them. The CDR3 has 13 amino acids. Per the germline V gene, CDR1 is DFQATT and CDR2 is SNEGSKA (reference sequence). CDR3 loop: CSARDLEWGEQFF. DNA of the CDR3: TGCAGTGCTAGAGACTTGGAGTGGGGTGAGCAGTTCTTC.

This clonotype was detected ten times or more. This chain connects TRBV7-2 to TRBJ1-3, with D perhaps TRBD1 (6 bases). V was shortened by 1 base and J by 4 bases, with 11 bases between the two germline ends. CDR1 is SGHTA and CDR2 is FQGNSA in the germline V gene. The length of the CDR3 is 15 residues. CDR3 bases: TGTGCCAGCAGCTTAGACAGGGCATCCGGAAACACCATATATTTT. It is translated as CASSLDRASGNTIYF.

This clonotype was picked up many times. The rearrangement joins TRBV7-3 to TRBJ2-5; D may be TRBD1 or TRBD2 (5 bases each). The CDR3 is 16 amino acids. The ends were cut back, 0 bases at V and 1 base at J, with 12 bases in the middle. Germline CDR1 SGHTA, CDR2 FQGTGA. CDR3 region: CASSLTGARGQETQYF. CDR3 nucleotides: TGTGCCAGCAGCTTAACCGGGGCCCGGGGCCAAGAGACCCAGTACTTC.

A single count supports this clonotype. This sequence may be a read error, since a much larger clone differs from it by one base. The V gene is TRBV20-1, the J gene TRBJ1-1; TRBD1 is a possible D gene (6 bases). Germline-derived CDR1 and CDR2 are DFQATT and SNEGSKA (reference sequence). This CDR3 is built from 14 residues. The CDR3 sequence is CSAPRGAYNTGAFF. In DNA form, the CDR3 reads TGCAGTGCTCCCCGGGGGGCTTACAACACTGGAGCTTTCTTT.

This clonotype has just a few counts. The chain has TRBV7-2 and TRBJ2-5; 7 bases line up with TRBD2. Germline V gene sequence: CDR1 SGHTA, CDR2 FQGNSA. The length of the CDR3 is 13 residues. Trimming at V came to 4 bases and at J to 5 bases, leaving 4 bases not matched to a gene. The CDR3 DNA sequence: TGTGCCAGCAGCTCTCAGGGAGGGGAGACCCAGTACTTC. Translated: CASSSQGGETQYF.

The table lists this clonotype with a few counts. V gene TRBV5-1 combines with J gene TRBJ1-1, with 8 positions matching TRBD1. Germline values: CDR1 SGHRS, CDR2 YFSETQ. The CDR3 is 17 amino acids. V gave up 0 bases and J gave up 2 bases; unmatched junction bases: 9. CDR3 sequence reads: CASSLGVGTGENTEAFF. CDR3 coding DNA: TGCGCCAGCAGCTTGGGTGTTGGGACAGGAGAAAACACTGAAGCTTTCTTT.

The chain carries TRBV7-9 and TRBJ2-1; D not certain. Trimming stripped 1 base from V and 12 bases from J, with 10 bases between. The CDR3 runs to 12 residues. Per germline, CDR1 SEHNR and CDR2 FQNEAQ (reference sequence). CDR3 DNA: TGTGCCAGCAGCTTAGATCTTGATGCGCAGTTCTTC. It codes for CASSLDLDAQFF.

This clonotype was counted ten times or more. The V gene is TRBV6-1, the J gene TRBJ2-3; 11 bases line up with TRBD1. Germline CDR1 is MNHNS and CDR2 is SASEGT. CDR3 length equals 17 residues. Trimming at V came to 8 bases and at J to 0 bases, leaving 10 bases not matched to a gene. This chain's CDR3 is CASPQDRGLSSTDTQYF. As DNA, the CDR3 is TGTGCCAGCCCTCAGGACAGGGGGCTCTCTAGCACAGATACGCAGTATTTT.

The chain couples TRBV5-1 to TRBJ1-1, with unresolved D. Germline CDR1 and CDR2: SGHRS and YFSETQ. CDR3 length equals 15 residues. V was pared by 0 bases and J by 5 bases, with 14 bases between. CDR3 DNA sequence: TGCGCCAGCAGCTTGGACCAGGTGCCGGGGACTGAAGCTTTCTTT. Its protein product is CASSLDQVPGTEAFF.

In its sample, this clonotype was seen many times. The CDR3 nucleotides read TGCGCCAGCGCGGCGGAGGGGGGAAAGGGCTACACCTTC. As protein: CASAAEGGKGYTF. This chain connects TRBV5-1 to TRBJ1-2, with D possibly being TRBD1 (6 bases). Trimming cost V 7 bases and J 8 bases, with 18 bases left between them. CDR1 and CDR2 from the germline V gene are SGHRS and YFSETQ. The CDR3 loop spans 13 amino acids. The whole variable domain, remainder taken from reference TRBV5-1 and TRBJ1-2, is KAGVTQTPRYLIKTRGQQVTLSCSPISGHRSVSWYQQTPGQGLQFLFEYFSETQRNKGNFPGRFSGRQFSNSRSEMNVSTLELGDSALYLCASAAEGGKGYTFGSGTRLTVV.

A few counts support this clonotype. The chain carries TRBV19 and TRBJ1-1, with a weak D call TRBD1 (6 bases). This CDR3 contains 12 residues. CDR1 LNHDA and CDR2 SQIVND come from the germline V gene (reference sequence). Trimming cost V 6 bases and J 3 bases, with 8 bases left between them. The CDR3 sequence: CASRDRDTEAFF. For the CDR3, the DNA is TGTGCCAGTAGGGACAGAGACACTGAAGCTTTCTTT.

CDR3 nucleotide sequence: TGTGCCAGCAGTTTACTAGCGGCGAGCTCCTACAATGAGCAGTTCTTC. Translated, it gives CASSLLAASSYNEQFF. The chain employs TRBV12-3 or TRBV12-4 and TRBJ2-1, with 7 nucleotides matching TRBD2. V lost 2 bases, J lost 0 bases, and 4 bases stayed unmatched. The CDR3 totals 16 residues.

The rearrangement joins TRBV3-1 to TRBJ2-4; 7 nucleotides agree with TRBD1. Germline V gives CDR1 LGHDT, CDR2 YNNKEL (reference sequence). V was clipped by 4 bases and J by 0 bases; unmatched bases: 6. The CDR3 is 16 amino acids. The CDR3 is CASSPRTGLAKNIQYF. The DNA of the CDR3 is TGTGCCAGCAGCCCTCGGACAGGATTAGCCAAAAACATTCAGTACTTC.

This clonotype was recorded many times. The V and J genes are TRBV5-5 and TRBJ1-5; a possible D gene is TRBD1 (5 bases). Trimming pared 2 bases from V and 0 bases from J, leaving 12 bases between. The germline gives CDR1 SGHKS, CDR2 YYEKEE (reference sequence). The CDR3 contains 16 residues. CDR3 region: CASSLGGDGSNQPQHF. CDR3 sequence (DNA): TGTGCCAGCAGCTTAGGAGGGGATGGTAGCAATCAGCCCCAGCATTTT.

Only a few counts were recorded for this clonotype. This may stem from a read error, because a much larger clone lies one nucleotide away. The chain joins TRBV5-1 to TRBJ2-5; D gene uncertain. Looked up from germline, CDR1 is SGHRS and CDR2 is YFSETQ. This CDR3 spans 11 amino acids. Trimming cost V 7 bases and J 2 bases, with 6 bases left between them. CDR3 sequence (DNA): TGCGCCAGCGGATCACAAGAGACCCAGTACTTC. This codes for CASGSQETQYF.

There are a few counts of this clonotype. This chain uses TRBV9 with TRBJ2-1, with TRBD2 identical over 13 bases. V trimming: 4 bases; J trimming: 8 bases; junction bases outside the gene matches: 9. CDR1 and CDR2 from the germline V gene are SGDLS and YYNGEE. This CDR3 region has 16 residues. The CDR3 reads CASSSGTSGNKDEQFF. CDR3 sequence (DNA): TGTGCCAGCAGCTCCGGGACTAGCGGGAATAAGGATGAGCAGTTCTTC.

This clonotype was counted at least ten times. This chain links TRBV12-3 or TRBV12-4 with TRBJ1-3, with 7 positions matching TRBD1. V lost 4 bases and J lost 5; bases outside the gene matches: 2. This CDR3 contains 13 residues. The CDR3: CASSWDSRNTIYF. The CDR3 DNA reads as TGTGCCAGCAGTTGGGACAGTAGAAACACCATATATTTT.

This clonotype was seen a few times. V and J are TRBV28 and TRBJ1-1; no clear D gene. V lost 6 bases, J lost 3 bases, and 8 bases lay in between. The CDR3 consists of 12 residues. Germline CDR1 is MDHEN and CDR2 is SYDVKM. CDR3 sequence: CASRPQDTEAFF. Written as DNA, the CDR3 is TGTGCCAGCAGGCCCCAGGACACTGAAGCTTTCTTT.

The CDR3 DNA reads as TGTGCCAGCAGCTCTCTTGTCGGACAGTGGGCTTTTGGCTACACCTTC. It is translated as CASSSLVGQWAFGYTF. The chain links TRBV5-6 to TRBJ1-2; perhaps TRBD1 as D (6 bases). V shed 3 bases and J shed 7 bases, with 22 bases lying between them. The CDR3 is 16 amino acids. In germline, CDR1 is SGHDT, CDR2 YYEEEE.

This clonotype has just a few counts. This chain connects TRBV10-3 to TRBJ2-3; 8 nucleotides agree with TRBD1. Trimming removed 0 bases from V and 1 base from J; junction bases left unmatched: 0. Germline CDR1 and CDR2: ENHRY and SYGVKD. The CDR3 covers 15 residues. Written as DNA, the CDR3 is TGTGCCATCAGTGAGTCGGGACAGGGCACAGATACGCAGTATTTT. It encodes CAISESGQGTDTQYF.

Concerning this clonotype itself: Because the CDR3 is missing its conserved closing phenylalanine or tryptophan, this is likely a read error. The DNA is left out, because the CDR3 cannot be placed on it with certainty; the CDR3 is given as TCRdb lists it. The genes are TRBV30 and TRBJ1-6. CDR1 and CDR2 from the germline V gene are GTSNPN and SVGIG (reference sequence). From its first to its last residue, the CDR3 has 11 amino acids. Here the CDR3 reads CAWGSNSPLPL.

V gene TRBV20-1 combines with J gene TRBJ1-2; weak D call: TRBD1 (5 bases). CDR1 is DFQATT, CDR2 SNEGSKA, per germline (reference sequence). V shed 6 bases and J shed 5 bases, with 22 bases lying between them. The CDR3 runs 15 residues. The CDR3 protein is CSAQPVGRDLYGYTF. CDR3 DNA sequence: TGCAGTGCGCAGCCGGTAGGCAGGGATCTGTATGGCTACACCTTC.

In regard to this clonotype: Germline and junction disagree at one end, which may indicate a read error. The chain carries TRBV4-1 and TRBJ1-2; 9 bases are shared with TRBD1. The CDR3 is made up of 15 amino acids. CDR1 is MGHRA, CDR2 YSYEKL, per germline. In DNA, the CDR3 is TGCACCAGCAGCAATAGTCGACAGGGGGACTATGGCTACACCTTC. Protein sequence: CTSSNSRQGDYGYTF.

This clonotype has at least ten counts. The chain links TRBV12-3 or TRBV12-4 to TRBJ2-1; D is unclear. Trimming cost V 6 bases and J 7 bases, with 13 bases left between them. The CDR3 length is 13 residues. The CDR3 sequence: CASRFSLDNEQFF. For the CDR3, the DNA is TGTGCCAGCAGGTTCTCCCTGGATAATGAGCAGTTCTTC.

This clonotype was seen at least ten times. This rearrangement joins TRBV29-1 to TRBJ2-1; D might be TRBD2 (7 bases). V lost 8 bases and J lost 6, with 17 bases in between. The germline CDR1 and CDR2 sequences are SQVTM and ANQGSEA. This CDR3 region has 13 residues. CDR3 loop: CSFQGGVLNEQFF. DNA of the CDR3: TGCAGCTTTCAAGGGGGGGTCCTCAATGAGCAGTTCTTC.

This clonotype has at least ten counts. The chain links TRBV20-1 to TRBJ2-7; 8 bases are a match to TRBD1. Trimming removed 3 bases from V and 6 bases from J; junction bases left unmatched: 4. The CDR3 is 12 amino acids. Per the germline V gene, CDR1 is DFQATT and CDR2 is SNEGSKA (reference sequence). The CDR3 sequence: CSASRGPGEQYF. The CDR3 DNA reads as TGCAGTGCTAGCAGGGGGCCCGGCGAGCAGTACTTC.

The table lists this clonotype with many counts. Written as DNA, the CDR3 is TGTGCCAGCAGCCCGAGAGCGGGAGGCTCCTACGAGCAGTACTTC. This sequence encodes CASSPRAGGSYEQYF. This chain connects TRBV6-1 to TRBJ2-7; the match to TRBD2 covers 9 bases. V gave up 6 bases and J gave up 0 bases; unmatched junction bases: 6. CDR1 MNHNS and CDR2 SASEGT come from the germline V gene. The CDR3 sequence is 15 residues long.